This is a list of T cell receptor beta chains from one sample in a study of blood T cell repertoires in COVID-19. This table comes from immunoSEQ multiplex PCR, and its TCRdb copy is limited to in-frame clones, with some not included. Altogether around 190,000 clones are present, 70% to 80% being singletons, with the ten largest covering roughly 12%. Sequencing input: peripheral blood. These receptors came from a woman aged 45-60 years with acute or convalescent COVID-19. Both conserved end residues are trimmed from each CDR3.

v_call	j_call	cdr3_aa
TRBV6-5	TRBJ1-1	ASSSGFSTEAF
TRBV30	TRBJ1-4	AWSVRGQGTDEKLF
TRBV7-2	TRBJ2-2	ASSPDRANTGELF
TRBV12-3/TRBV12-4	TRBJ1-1	ASRLSNTEAF
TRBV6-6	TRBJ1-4	ASSYSSLNEKLF
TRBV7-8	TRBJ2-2	ASSFSGGTGELF
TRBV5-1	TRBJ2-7	ASSSELAGGRLKQY
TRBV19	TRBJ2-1	ASSIWDRRGYNEQF
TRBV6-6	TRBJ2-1	ASSYVGGYSYNEQF
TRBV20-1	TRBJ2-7	SASRGVYEQY
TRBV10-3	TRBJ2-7	AISEVNSSGEQY
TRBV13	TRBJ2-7	ASSLLGQGSGEQY
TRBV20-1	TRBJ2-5	GGEHQETQY
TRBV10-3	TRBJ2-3	AISSGGEQY
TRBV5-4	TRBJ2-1	ASSPRGGLNNEQF
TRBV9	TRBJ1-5	ASSPRRGDRGRSNQPQH
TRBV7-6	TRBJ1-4	ASSLADQPGEKLF
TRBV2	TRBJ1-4	ASSSQLREKLF
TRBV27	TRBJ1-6	ASSLTGSYNSPLH
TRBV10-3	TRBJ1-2	AIHPRTGYGYT
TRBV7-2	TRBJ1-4	ASSSQGGANEKLF
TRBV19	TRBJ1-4	ASSVLEKLF
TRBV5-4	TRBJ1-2	ASSRDSSYGYT
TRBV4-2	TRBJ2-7	ASSQVPGTGSYEQY
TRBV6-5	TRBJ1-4	ASSPGQLNEKLF